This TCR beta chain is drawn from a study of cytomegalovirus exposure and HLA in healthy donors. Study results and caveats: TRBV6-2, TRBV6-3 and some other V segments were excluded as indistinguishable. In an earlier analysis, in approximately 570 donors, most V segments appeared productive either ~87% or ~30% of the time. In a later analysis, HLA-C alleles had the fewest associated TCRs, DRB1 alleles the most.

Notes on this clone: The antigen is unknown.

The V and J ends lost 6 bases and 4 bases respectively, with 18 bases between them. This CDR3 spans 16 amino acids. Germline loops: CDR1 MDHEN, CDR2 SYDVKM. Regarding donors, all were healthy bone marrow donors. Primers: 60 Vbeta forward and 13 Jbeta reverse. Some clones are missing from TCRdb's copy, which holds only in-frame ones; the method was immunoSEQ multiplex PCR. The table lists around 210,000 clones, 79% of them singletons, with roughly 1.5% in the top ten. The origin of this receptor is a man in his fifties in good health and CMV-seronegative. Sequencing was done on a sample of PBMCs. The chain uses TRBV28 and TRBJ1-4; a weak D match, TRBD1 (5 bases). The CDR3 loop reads CASRRDSRVGNEKLFF. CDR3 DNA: TGTGCCAGCAGGCGCGACAGTAGGGTCGGTAATGAAAAACTGTTTTTT.